Below, 2 T cell receptor beta chains from the same sample are listed, as sequenced in a study of T cell clonality in common variable immunodeficiency. Study-level results: Reportedly, TCR beta sequences from common variable immunodeficiency showed fewer deletions and N-nucleotide insertions.

These TCRs are of unknown antigen specificity. The repertoire was sequenced with immunoSEQ multiplex PCR; TCRdb's copy has only in-frame clones and lacks some. The sample has about 26,000 clones, none seen only once. What was sequenced was peripheral blood mononuclear cells. The receptor source for this set is a human donor with common variable immunodeficiency.

This clone was picked up many times. Coverage ceases 3 residues before the CDR3 finishes, and the germline J gene fills in the end. The chain combines TRBV7-3 with TRBJ2-1; weak D call: TRBD1 (5 bases). The CDR3 runs to 15 residues. Trimming took off 2 bases at V and 6 bases at J, with 14 bases between the two ends. Germline V gene data show CDR1 as SGHTA and CDR2 as FQGTGA. Incomplete CDR3 DNA: TGTGCCAGCAGCTTAGCAGGGTGGGGCCCCAATGAG. It translates to CASSLAGWGPNE. The whole CDR3 sequence is CASSLAGWGPNEQFF. Full variable domain (remainder filled in from reference TRBV7-3 and TRBJ2-1): GAGVSQTPSNKVTEKGKYVELRCDPISGHTALYWYRQSLGQGPEFLIYFQGTGAADDSGLPNDRFFAVRPEGSVSTLKIQRTERGDSAVYLCASSLAGWGPNEQFFGPGTRLTVL.

This clone was seen repeatedly, ten times or more. The read is 3 residues too short to cover the CDR3 end, so that end is filled in from the germline J gene. This chain uses TRBV5-1 with TRBJ1-1; no definite D call. The germline CDR1 and CDR2 sequences are SGHRS and YFSETQ. This CDR3 has 13 amino acids. CDR3 bases read: TGCGCCAGCAGCTTGGAATCCAGCCGGGGA. Translation gives CASSLESSRG. The complete CDR3 protein is CASSLESSRGAFF.